This T cell receptor beta chain was captured by sequencing in a study of cytomegalovirus exposure and HLA in healthy donors. Whole-study results and caveats: A later analysis reportedly identified an Asian-associated ancestry cluster as carrying fewer N-insertions than the 666-donor mean.

After removal of 7 bases from V and 9 bases from J, the junction contained 19 bases not matched to a gene. From germline, CDR1 is SGHRS and CDR2 YFSETQ. This CDR3 region has 15 residues. Primers: 60 Vbeta forward and 13 Jbeta reverse. Using immunoSEQ multiplex PCR, the repertoire was profiled, and TCRdb retains in-frame clones only, with some absent. This sample has under 200,000 clones; approximately 80% occur once, and the top ten carry 1.5% to 2%. Comment on this clone: The antigen is not known.

The receptor comes from a woman aged 25 to 39 in good health and CMV-seronegative. The chain employs TRBV5-1 and TRBJ2-7; 7 nucleotides match TRBD1. The sequenced sample consisted of PBMCs. The CDR3 DNA is TGCGCCAGCGATGGGTCCCGGGACAGAGCCGGATCGCAGTACTTC. The encoded protein is CASDGSRDRAGSQYF.